The 28 T cell receptor beta chains listed next were all sequenced from one sample in a study of T cell responses to AZD1222 COVID-19 vaccine. Produced via immunoSEQ multiplex PCR; TCRdb's table is partial and in-frame only. The repertoire includes 120,000 or so clones, approximately 85% of them detected once, and approximately 1.6% sits in the top ten. This sample comprised peripheral blood, obtained on day 0 of AZD1222 vaccination. All receptors come from an adult in good health.

The chain couples TRBV6-5 to TRBJ1-1; 7 bases agree with TRBD1. CDR3 length equals 12 residues. The germline gives CDR1 MNHEY, CDR2 SVGAGI. V lost 4 bases to trimming and J lost 6 bases; unmatched junction nucleotides: 2. The DNA for the CDR3 is TGTGCCAGCAGTTTCAGGGGGGCTGAAGCTTTCTTT. It specifies CASSFRGAEAFF.

The CDR3 loop reads CSVHQGQGSGYTF. The CDR3 DNA sequence: TGCAGCGTCCACCAAGGACAGGGCAGTGGCTACACCTTC. The chain couples TRBV29-1 to TRBJ1-2, with TRBD1 identical over 8 bases. The CDR3 extends over 13 amino acids. The ends lost 6 bases at V and 7 bases at J; junction bases unmatched: 10. Per germline, CDR1 SQVTM and CDR2 ANQGSEA.

This chain connects TRBV11-2 to TRBJ1-1; the D is unclear. This CDR3 region has 19 residues. Trimming pared 0 bases from V and 0 bases from J, leaving 20 bases between. The germline gives CDR1 SGHAT, CDR2 FQNNGV. Here the CDR3 DNA reads TGTGCCAGCAGCTTAGATCTGTCATGGGGAGGCCAAATGAACACTGAAGCTTTCTTT. As protein: CASSLDLSWGGQMNTEAFF.

Turning to this clone: The sample has other DNA sequences that encode this CDR3 too. The chain links TRBV3-1 (or the pseudogene TRBV3-2) to TRBJ2-2, with 8 bases that match TRBD2. Germline CDR1 is LGHDT and CDR2 is YNNKEL (reference sequence). This CDR3 is built from 17 residues. V was pared by 0 bases and J by 7 bases, with 10 bases of the junction left unmatched. Here the CDR3 DNA reads TGTGCCAGCAGCCAAGAGGGGGAGCGGGAGTTGGACGGGGAGCTGTTTTTT. This gives the protein CASSQEGERELDGELFF.

This clone was recorded only once. The chain joins TRBV5-1 to TRBJ1-1; possibly TRBD1 for D (5 bases). Germline V lookup: CDR1 SGHRS, CDR2 YFSETQ. The CDR3 has 15 amino acids. V was pared by 4 bases and J by 1 base, with 14 bases between. The CDR3 region has the DNA TGCGCCAGCAGCCCGAAGGGACGGTCGAACACTGAAGCTTTCTTT. Its translation is CASSPKGRSNTEAFF.

The genes are TRBV24-1 and TRBJ2-7, with TRBD1 identical over 10 bases. The V gene end was trimmed by 4 bases and the J gene end by 7 bases; junction bases not matched to a gene: 12. The CDR3 is made up of 16 amino acids. Germline CDR1 KGHDR, CDR2 SFDVKD. The CDR3 loop is CATSDPGQGGNEEQYF. As DNA, the CDR3 is TGTGCCACCAGTGACCCCGGACAGGGGGGTAATGAGGAGCAGTACTTC.

This sequence joins TRBV9 and TRBJ2-1; D possibly corresponds to TRBD2 (6 bases). The CDR3 has 16 amino acids. Germline-derived CDR1 and CDR2 are SGDLS and YYNGEE. Trimming shortened V by 4 bases and J by 7 bases, and 21 bases separated the two germline ends. CDR3 amino acids: CASSPYSRGNGNEQFF. For the CDR3, the DNA is TGTGCCAGCAGCCCCTATAGTCGGGGGAATGGGAATGAGCAGTTCTTC. Supplemented by reference TRBV9 and TRBJ2-1, the full variable domain reads DSGVTQTPKHLITATGQRVTLRCSPRSGDLSVYWYQQSLDQGLQFLIQYYNGEERAKGNILERFSAQQFPDLHSELNLSSLELGDSALYFCASSPYSRGNGNEQFFGPGTRLTVL.

This clone appeared a few times. The chain is built from TRBV9 and TRBJ2-1; 10 nucleotides line up with TRBD2. After removal of 3 bases from V and 10 bases from J, the junction contained 7 bases not matched to a gene. The CDR3 is 14 amino acids. CDR1 is SGDLS, CDR2 YYNGEE, per germline. CDR3 DNA sequence: TGTGCCAGCAGCGGACGACGGACTAGCGGCGAGCAGTTCTTC. This encodes CASSGRRTSGEQFF.

The genes are TRBV5-4 and TRBJ1-4, with no clear D. V gave up 3 bases and J gave up 7 bases, with 19 bases separating them. CDR1 and CDR2 (germline): SGHNT, YYREEE (reference sequence). The CDR3 runs to 16 residues. This CDR3 reads CASSSEAQRPGEKLFF. In nucleotides, the CDR3 is TGTGCCAGCAGCTCCGAGGCACAGCGCCCTGGTGAAAAACTGTTTTTT.

The J gene is TRBJ1-5, the V gene TRBV6-5; TRBD1 is a possible D gene (5 bases). CDR1 is MNHEY, CDR2 SVGAGI, per germline. V lost 10 bases to trimming and J lost 2 bases, with 9 bases between them. CDR3 length: 12 residues. The DNA for the CDR3 is TGTGCCACCCGGGACGGCAATCAGCCCCAGCATTTT. Translated: CATRDGNQPQHF.

On this clone itself: In the same sample, other DNA sequences code for this CDR3. The chain joins TRBV11-2 to TRBJ2-7, with TRBD1 matching over 8 bases. CDR1 is SGHAT, CDR2 FQNNGV, per germline. Trimming took 1 base from V and 1 from J; bases not matched to a gene: 6. The CDR3 covers 16 residues. The CDR3 loop is CASSLAPGQASYEQYF. The CDR3 region has the DNA TGTGCCAGCAGCTTAGCTCCGGGACAGGCATCCTACGAGCAGTACTTC.

This chain connects TRBV7-2 to TRBJ2-2, with unresolved D. The CDR3 covers 14 residues. The V and J ends lost 5 bases and 3 bases respectively, with 10 bases between them. Per germline, CDR1 SGHTA and CDR2 FQGNSA. CDR3 nucleotides: TGTGCCAGCAGCCCTCGTGGGGACACCGGGGAGCTGTTTTTT. Translation: CASSPRGDTGELFF. The whole variable domain, filled in from reference TRBV7-2 and TRBJ2-2, reads GAGVSQSPSNKVTEKGKDVELRCDPISGHTALYWYRQSLGQGLEFLIYFQGNSAPDKSGLPSDRFSAERTGGSVSTLTIQRTQQEDSAVYLCASSPRGDTGELFFGEGSRLTVL.

The chain recombines TRBV29-1 with TRBJ2-7, with no clear D. The CDR3 is 13 amino acids. With 3 bases removed from V and 3 bases from J, the gap between germline ends came to 12 bases. CDR1 SQVTM and CDR2 ANQGSEA come from the germline V gene. The CDR3 region has the DNA TGCAGCGTTGAGGGCCTTGAGAACTACGAGCAGTACTTC. Translation gives CSVEGLENYEQYF.

The chain has TRBV7-3 and TRBJ1-2; 8 bases are shared with TRBD1. The CDR3 has 13 amino acids. Germline CDR1 SGHTA, CDR2 FQGTGA. The V gene end was trimmed by 5 bases and the J gene end by 7 bases; junction bases not matched to a gene: 6. CDR3 region: CASSIDRGGGYTF. CDR3 nucleotides: TGTGCCAGCAGCATTGACAGGGGTGGTGGCTACACCTTC. Together with reference TRBV7-3 and TRBJ1-2, the CDR3 gives the full variable domain: GAGVSQTPSNKVTEKGKYVELRCDPISGHTALYWYRQSLGQGPEFLIYFQGTGAADDSGLPNDRFFAVRPEGSVSTLKIQRTERGDSAVYLCASSIDRGGGYTFGSGTRLTVV.

The chain links TRBV6-5 to TRBJ1-1; D is unclear. V lost 7 bases, J lost 2 bases, and 14 bases lay in between. The germline V gene has CDR1 MNHEY and CDR2 SVGAGI. The CDR3 has 14 amino acids. The CDR3 sequence: CASNPPPGNTEAFF. CDR3 DNA sequence: TGTGCCAGCAACCCCCCCCCAGGAAACACTGAAGCTTTCTTT.

V gene TRBV6-5 combines with J gene TRBJ1-2, with TRBD1 matching over 8 bases. CDR3 length equals 12 residues. The ends lost 4 bases at V and 8 bases at J; junction bases unmatched: 3. In germline, CDR1 is MNHEY, CDR2 SVGAGI. CDR3 DNA: TGTGCCAGCAGTTCGACAGGGGACGGCTACACCTTC. Translation gives CASSSTGDGYTF.

Here the CDR3 reads CASSESKGAETQYF. CDR3 sequence (DNA): TGCGCCAGCAGTGAGTCGAAGGGCGCAGAGACCCAGTACTTC. The V and J genes are TRBV10-1 and TRBJ2-5; D is undetermined. V lost 0 bases, J lost 4 bases, and 9 bases lay in between. Germline V gene lookup returns CDR1 WNHNN and CDR2 SYGVQD (reference sequence). The CDR3 totals 14 residues.

J is TRBJ2-6 and V is TRBV7-3; 8 nucleotides line up with TRBD2. Germline CDR1 reads SGHTA; CDR2 reads FQGTGA. The CDR3 extends over 17 amino acids. The ends lost 5 bases at V and 2 bases at J; junction bases unmatched: 8. The CDR3 sequence is CASSRDETSAGANVLTF. CDR3 bases: TGTGCCAGCAGCCGAGATGAGACTAGCGCTGGGGCCAACGTCCTGACTTTC.

This clone was seen only once. V is TRBV11-3 and J is TRBJ1-2, with D possibly TRBD1 on 6 matching bases. Trimming shortened V by 1 base and J by 0 bases, and 6 bases separated the two germline ends. The V gene's germline CDR1 is SGHNT and CDR2 YENEEA. This CDR3 comprises 14 residues. The CDR3 DNA reads TGTGCCAGCAGCTTAGCAGGGGCTAACTATGGCTACACCTTC. This translates into CASSLAGANYGYTF.

This clone was picked up one time. CDR3 residues: CASSNQRGLGTGELFF. The CDR3 DNA reads as TGTGCCAGCAGCAACCAGCGGGGGTTAGGTACCGGGGAGCTGTTTTTT. The rearrangement uses TRBV7-2 and TRBJ2-2, with 8 bases matching TRBD2. After removal of 5 bases from V and 5 bases from J, the junction contained 10 bases not matched to a gene. This CDR3 is built from 16 residues. The V gene's germline CDR1 is SGHTA and CDR2 FQGNSA.

The chain links TRBV5-1 to TRBJ1-2, with 8 bases that match TRBD1. This CDR3 is built from 15 residues. With V trimmed by 0 bases and J by 3 bases, 4 bases remained unmatched. The germline CDR1 and CDR2 sequences are SGHRS and YFSETQ. The chain's CDR3 is CASSLGDRYYYGYTF. DNA of the CDR3: TGCGCCAGCAGCTTGGGGGACAGGTACTACTATGGCTACACCTTC.

V gene TRBV30 combines with J gene TRBJ2-1, with D possibly called TRBD1 or TRBD2 (6 bases each). Germline V lookup: CDR1 GTSNPN, CDR2 SVGIG (reference sequence). The CDR3 extends over 14 amino acids. Trimming shortened V by 1 base and J by 0 bases, and 7 bases separated the two germline ends. The CDR3 coding sequence is TGTGCCTGGAGTGAGGGGGGCTCCTACAATGAGCAGTTCTTC. This codes for CAWSEGGSYNEQFF.

The V gene is TRBV18, the J gene TRBJ1-1, with D perhaps TRBD1 (6 bases). This CDR3 contains 14 residues. Trimming took 1 base from V and 2 from J, leaving 8 bases between them. CDR1 and CDR2 (germline): KGHSH, LQKENI. CDR3 residues: CASSPLGQNTEAFF. The DNA of the CDR3 is TGTGCCAGCTCACCACTGGGACAAAACACTGAAGCTTTCTTT.

CDR3 coding DNA: TGTGCCAGCAGCTTTTGGGACTCTGGAAACACCATATATTTT. Its translation is CASSFWDSGNTIYF. The chain combines TRBV7-2 with TRBJ1-3, with D unresolved. The CDR3 has 14 residues. Looked up from germline, CDR1 is SGHTA and CDR2 is FQGNSA. V was trimmed by 3 bases and J by 0 bases, leaving 6 bases between them. The full variable domain, completed using reference TRBV7-2 and TRBJ1-3, is GAGVSQSPSNKVTEKGKDVELRCDPISGHTALYWYRQSLGQGLEFLIYFQGNSAPDKSGLPSDRFSAERTGGSVSTLTIQRTQQEDSAVYLCASSFWDSGNTIYFGEGSWLTVV.

The CDR3 sequence is CASSYSSCCYGYTF. The CDR3 DNA reads TGTGCCAGCAGTTACTCGAGTTGCTGCTATGGCTACACCTTC. The V call is TRBV6-7, the J call TRBJ1-2, with D unclear. TRBV6-7 is an ORF; its function is uncertain. Trimming pared 0 bases from V and 4 bases from J, leaving 9 bases between. The CDR3 sequence is 14 residues long.

The CDR3 DNA follows: TGTGCCAGCAGTGAAACAGGGGGAGGCGATGAGCAGTTCTTC. As protein: CASSETGGGDEQFF. The V and J genes are TRBV6-1 and TRBJ2-1; 8 bases align to TRBD1. The CDR3 is made up of 14 amino acids. V was clipped by 2 bases and J by 8 bases; unmatched bases: 5. CDR1 and CDR2 (germline): MNHNS, SASEGT.

The chain joins TRBV19 to TRBJ2-2, with TRBD1 identical over 10 bases. Germline V CDR1 and CDR2: LNHDA, SQIVND (reference sequence). This CDR3 spans 15 amino acids. V was pared by 6 bases and J by 2 bases, with 3 bases of the junction left unmatched. CDR3 amino acids: CASRPTGGNTGELFF. CDR3 nucleotide sequence: TGTGCCAGTAGACCGACAGGGGGCAACACCGGGGAGCTGTTTTTT. Variable domain in full (rest from reference TRBV19 and TRBJ2-2): DGGITQSPKYLFRKEGQNVTLSCEQNLNHDAMYWYRQDPGQGLRLIYYSQIVNDFQKGDIAEGYSVSREKKESFPLTVTSAQKNPTAFYLCASRPTGGNTGELFFGEGSRLTVL.

This clone was counted between two and nine times. The rearrangement uses TRBV5-1 and TRBJ1-3; D uncertain. CDR1 SGHRS and CDR2 YFSETQ come from the germline V gene. The CDR3 runs to 14 residues. V lost 3 bases and J lost 4, with 11 bases in between. CDR3 in amino acids: CASSSRDPGNTIYF. The CDR3 nucleotides read TGCGCCAGCAGCTCCCGGGATCCGGGAAACACCATATATTTT. The whole variable domain, filled in from reference TRBV5-1 and TRBJ1-3, reads KAGVTQTPRYLIKTRGQQVTLSCSPISGHRSVSWYQQTPGQGLQFLFEYFSETQRNKGNFPGRFSGRQFSNSRSEMNVSTLELGDSALYLCASSSRDPGNTIYFGEGSWLTVV.